A single T cell receptor (beta chain) is shown here with its context. Its antigen remains unidentified. Profiled with immunoSEQ multiplex PCR; TCRdb holds only in-frame clones, not every one. The sample records about 2.1 million clones, about 92% being singletons. The CDR3 length is 16 residues. Trimming left V 2 bases short and J 8 bases short, with 21 bases between. Germline-derived CDR1 and CDR2 are MNHEY and SVGAGI. This sample was included in a study of shared clonotypes between healthy human individuals. Study results and caveats: Among non-shared clonotypes, generation probabilities were lower than among those shared by all four donors. In the sorted subsets, rarefaction showed sequencing was incomplete despite large depth.

Naive CD8 cells lacked CD45RO, underwent positive selection for CCR7 and left out terminally differentiated effector memory CD45RA+ cells. The donors, healthy adults who were HIV-negative, had experienced no recent acute infections or vaccinations. The receptor was derived from a man in his late teens or twenties in good health. Some clones in this sample may be carry-over from other donors' samples. The chain joins TRBV6-5 to TRBJ1-1, with a tentative D call TRBD1 (6 bases). Material for sequencing was naive CD8+ T cells from PBMCs. The CDR3 reads CASSYATERTEDEAFF. For the CDR3, the DNA is TGTGCCAGCAGTTACGCCACCGAGAGGACAGAGGACGAAGCTTTCTTT.